What follows are 7 T cell receptor beta chains derived from one specimen sequenced in a study of control samples from healthy donors and cancer patients. Some clones are missing from TCRdb's copy, which holds only in-frame ones; the method was immunoSEQ multiplex PCR. The sample lists approximately 110,000 clones; around nine tenths were seen once. Source material: blood. These receptors were collected from a human donor in good health. The donor label of this sample is uncertain.

This chain joins TRBV9 and TRBJ1-2; possible D gene TRBD1, 5 bases. The germline gives CDR1 SGDLS, CDR2 YYNGEE. The CDR3 contains 15 residues. V lost 3 bases to trimming and J lost 0 bases, with 12 bases between them. CDR3 bases: TGTGCCAGCAGCGCCCAGGGCAGTTCTAACTATGGCTACACCTTC. Translating it yields CASSAQGSSNYGYTF.

V is TRBV9 and J is TRBJ1-1, with 8 bases that match TRBD1. The V gene end was trimmed by 0 bases and the J gene end by 6 bases; junction bases not matched to a gene: 4. Germline values: CDR1 SGDLS, CDR2 YYNGEE. CDR3 length: 14 amino acids. For the CDR3, the DNA is TGTGCCAGCAGCGTAGGGTCAGGGGGCCCTGAAGCTTTCTTT. Its translation is CASSVGSGGPEAFF. The whole variable domain, filled in from reference TRBV9 and TRBJ1-1, reads DSGVTQTPKHLITATGQRVTLRCSPRSGDLSVYWYQQSLDQGLQFLIQYYNGEERAKGNILERFSAQQFPDLHSELNLSSLELGDSALYFCASSVGSGGPEAFFGQGTRLTVV.

This clone was seen only once. The chain couples TRBV6-5 to TRBJ1-5; D ambiguous. This CDR3 is built from 13 residues. Germline V gene lookup returns CDR1 MNHEY and CDR2 SVGAGI. Trimming removed 4 bases at V and 12 bases at J, with 16 bases between. The CDR3, as DNA: TGTGCCAGCAGTTCGACGGTGGGAATACGCCAGCATTTT. Its protein product is CASSSTVGIRQHF.

This chain joins TRBV28 and TRBJ1-1; maybe TRBD1 (5 bases). CDR1 and CDR2 (germline): MDHEN, SYDVKM. The V and J ends lost 4 bases and 4 bases respectively, with 10 bases between them. The CDR3 spans 13 residues. The CDR3 sequence is CASSWGRVTEAFF. The DNA for the CDR3 is TGTGCCAGCAGTTGGGGCAGGGTCACTGAAGCTTTCTTT.

The rearrangement links TRBV6-6 to TRBJ1-6; D ambiguous. In germline, CDR1 is MNHNY, CDR2 SVGAGI (reference sequence). The CDR3 is made up of 13 amino acids. V lost 5 bases and J 4 bases, leaving 6 bases between the germline ends. The CDR3 region is CASSRAYNSPLHF. CDR3 DNA sequence: TGTGCCAGCAGTAGGGCGTATAATTCACCCCTCCACTTT.

The sample holds a few counts of this clone. This chain joins TRBV27 and TRBJ1-2; TRBD1 matches 9 bases. CDR3 length equals 14 residues. In germline, CDR1 is MNHEY, CDR2 SMNVEV (reference sequence). The V and J ends lost 7 bases and 6 bases, in that order; junction bases with no gene match: 9. Here the CDR3 reads CASKPGTGSNGYTF. The CDR3 nucleotides are TGTGCCAGCAAACCCGGGACAGGGTCCAATGGCTACACCTTC.

The chain has TRBV19 and TRBJ2-7, with D possibly being TRBD2 (7 bases). Trimming removed 1 base at V and 2 bases at J, with 15 bases between. The CDR3 is 16 residues long. Germline V gives CDR1 LNHDA, CDR2 SQIVND (reference sequence). CDR3 sequence (DNA): TGTGCCAGTAGTATAGTAACGCGGGGGCACACCTACGAGCAGTACGTC. Protein sequence: CASSIVTRGHTYEQYV.